Sequencing of this TCR beta chain was carried out in a study of immune evolution from preneoplasia to lung adenocarcinoma. Two lung cancer pathologists independently confirmed each histologic diagnosis. Macro-dissection enriched premalignant or tumor cells before nucleic acid extraction. Study-level findings and limits: Highest clonality occurred in KRAS-mutant, not EGFR-mutant or double wild-type, nodules.

Here immunoSEQ multiplex PCR was the method, and the copy in TCRdb shows in-frame clones only, minus some. The sample carries some 2,900 clones, about 87% recorded once. As for this clone: Antigen unknown.

Germline CDR1 and CDR2: SGHAT and FQNNGV. The CDR3 is 12 residues long. Trimming shortened V by 6 bases and J by 6 bases, and 11 bases separated the two germline ends. This sequence was found in a person aged 65 to 85 with invasive lung adenocarcinoma. The material sequenced was FFPE invasive lung adenocarcinoma tissue. The chain recombines TRBV11-2 with TRBJ2-5, with a weak D call TRBD1 (6 bases). The CDR3 DNA reads TGTGCCAGCAGGGGACAAGGAAAGACCCAGTACTTC. The encoded protein is CASRGQGKTQYF.